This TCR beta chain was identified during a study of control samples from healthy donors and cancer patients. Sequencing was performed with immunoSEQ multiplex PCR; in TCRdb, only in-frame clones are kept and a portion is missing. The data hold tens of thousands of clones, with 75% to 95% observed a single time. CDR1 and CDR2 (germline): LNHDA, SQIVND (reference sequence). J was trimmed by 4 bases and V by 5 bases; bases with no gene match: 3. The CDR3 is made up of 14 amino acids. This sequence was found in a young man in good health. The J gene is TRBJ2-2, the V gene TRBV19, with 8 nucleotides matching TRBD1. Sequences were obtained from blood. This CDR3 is CASSGDRGTGELFF. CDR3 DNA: TGTGCCAGTAGTGGAGACAGGGGCACCGGGGAGCTGTTTTTT.